These T cell receptor beta chains were read from a single sample in a study of cytomegalovirus exposure and HLA in healthy donors. Profiling relied on immunoSEQ multiplex PCR, and the TCRdb table lists in-frame clones only, not all of them. The data hold a few hundred thousand clones, with 80% to 85% observed a single time. What was sequenced was PBMCs. The receptors shown here come from a woman aged 55-69 years in good health and CMV-seropositive. The CDR3 runs from the conserved cysteine through the conserved F or W. A D gene is named only where the DNA matches it firmly. Only some rows state a clone size, as once, few, many or a class for expanded clones.

abundance	v_gene	d_gene	j_gene	CDR3nt	CDR3aa
.	TRBV27	TRBD2	TRBJ2-3	TGTGCCAGCAGTTTAAGGGGAGGGACAGATACGCAGTATTTT	CASSLRGGTDTQYF
.	TRBV11-2	.	TRBJ2-7	TGTGCCAGCAGCTTACTGCGGGGGCGAAAACCCGAGCAGTACTTC	CASSLLRGRKPEQYF
.	TRBV28	.	TRBJ1-1	TGTGCCAGCAGACCCCGAGGGGGGGGCACTGAAGCTTTCTTT	CASRPRGGGTEAFF
.	TRBV2	.	TRBJ2-1	TGTGCCAGCAGTTCTGTCAGGGGCTCCTACAATGAGCAGTTCTTC	CASSSVRGSYNEQFF
.	TRBV4-2	TRBD2	TRBJ2-5	TGTGCCAGCAGCCCAGGGGCGTCAAGCGGGAGCCAAGAGACCCAGTACTTC	CASSPGASSGSQETQYF
few	TRBV5-1	TRBD2	TRBJ2-7	TGCGCCAGCAGCAAGCGGGAGGGCCAGGACGAGCAGTACTTC	CASSKREGQDEQYF
.	TRBV5-6	TRBD2	TRBJ2-1	TGTGCCAGCAGGGGACTAGCGGGAGGGCCTCTGGATGAGCAGTTCTTC	CASRGLAGGPLDEQFF
.	TRBV11-1	.	TRBJ2-1	TGTGCCAGCAGCTTAGGGGTCAGGGGAAATGAGCAGTTCTTC	CASSLGVRGNEQFF
.	TRBV5-1	.	TRBJ2-3	TGCGCCAGCAGCTCAGGGGCGGGCACAGATACGCAGTATTTT	CASSSGAGTDTQYF
.	TRBV13	.	TRBJ2-7	TGTGCCAGCAGCTTAGGCCGGGGGACCTGGGCCTACGAGCAGTACTTC	CASSLGRGTWAYEQYF
.	TRBV18	TRBD1	TRBJ1-2	TGTGCCAGCTCACCTTTAACAGGGGATTCGAACTATGGCTACACCTTC	CASSPLTGDSNYGYTF
.	TRBV11-2	TRBD2	TRBJ2-7	TGTGCCAGCAGCTTAGCCCCAGGACTAGCCTACGAGCAGTACTTC	CASSLAPGLAYEQYF
.	TRBV5-1	.	TRBJ2-7	TGCGCCAGCAGCTTAGAAGGGGCCGTCGCCTACGAGCAGTACTTC	CASSLEGAVAYEQYF
.	TRBV6-5	TRBD1	TRBJ2-1	TGTGCCAGCAGTTCGGGACAGGGGGGCAATGAGCAGTTCTTC	CASSSGQGGNEQFF
.	TRBV5-4	.	TRBJ2-7	TGTGCCAGCAGCGGGGGACTTTCGAGCCCCTACGAGCAGTACTTC	CASSGGLSSPYEQYF
.	TRBV9	.	TRBJ2-1	TGTGCCAGCAGCGTAGTCGGGGGTCCCTACAATGAGCAGTTCTTC	CASSVVGGPYNEQFF